What follows describes a single T cell receptor (beta chain). No antigen is known for it. Within one base of it there is no much larger clone, and no base qualities were kept. This sample is drawn from a study of control samples from healthy donors and cancer patients (dated by TCRdb to the early 2020s). V is pruned by 8 bases and J by 7 bases, leaving 6 bases of the junction without a gene match. Taken from cysteine to phenylalanine, the CDR3 has 12 residues. The DNA shown is the 36-base CDR3, in frame from base 1. Library method: the immunoSEQ multiplex PCR assay. The clones in this table, taken by TCRdb from immuneACCESS, are in-frame only. Not every clone is retained; where verified, under half of the shortfall comes from an unresolved V gene, and the cause of the rest is unknown. A total of more than 75,000 clones appear in this sample, around nine tenths of them only once. The ten largest clones represent 1.9% of the sample.

This receptor was taken from a woman aged 60-75 years with head and neck cancer. The sequenced sample consisted of PBMCs. Recombination connected TRBV12-3 or TRBV12-4 to TRBJ1-2, with 8 bases matching TRBD1. Here the CDR3 is given as CASSQGVGGYTF. The bases read TGTGCCAGCTCACAGGGGGTGGGTGGCTACACCTTC.